This T cell receptor beta chain was documented in a study of cytomegalovirus exposure and HLA in healthy donors. The study's findings and limits: V- and J-gene trimming of TCR beta was linked (in a later analysis) to a missense DCLRE1C variant. The classifier, whose performance was assessed in both the original and validation cohorts, reportedly diagnosed cytomegalovirus status with high specificity and sensitivity. One later analysis reportedly identified an Asian-associated ancestry cluster that showed fewer N-insertions than the approximately 670-donor mean.

Comments on this clone: Its antigen is not identified.

60 Vbeta and 13 Jbeta primers were used in PCR. Measured with immunoSEQ multiplex PCR; TCRdb has only the in-frame clones, and not every one. In the table there are about 59,000 clones, about 86% of which are singletons. J was trimmed by 5 bases and V by 6 bases; bases with no gene match: 1. CDR3 length: 13 residues. Germline CDR1 reads LNHDA; CDR2 reads SQIVND (reference sequence). The rearrangement uses TRBV19 and TRBJ2-3, with 11 nucleotides matching TRBD2. Source material: PBMCs. The sequence was collected from a man aged 40-55 years in good health and CMV-seronegative. CDR3 residues: CASSLAGGDTQYF. DNA of the CDR3: TGTGCCAGTAGCCTAGCGGGGGGAGATACGCAGTATTTT.